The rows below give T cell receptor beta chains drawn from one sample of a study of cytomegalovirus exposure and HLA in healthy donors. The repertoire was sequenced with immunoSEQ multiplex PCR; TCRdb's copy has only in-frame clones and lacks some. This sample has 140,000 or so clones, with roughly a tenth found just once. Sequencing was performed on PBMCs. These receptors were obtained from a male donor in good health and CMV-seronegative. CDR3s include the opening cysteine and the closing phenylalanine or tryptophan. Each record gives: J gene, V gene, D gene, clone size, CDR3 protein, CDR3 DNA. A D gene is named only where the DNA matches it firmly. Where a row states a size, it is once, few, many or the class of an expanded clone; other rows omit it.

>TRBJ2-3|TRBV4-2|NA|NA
CASSQDSPSTDTQYF
TGTGCCAGCAGCCAAGATTCCCCTAGCACAGATACGCAGTATTTT
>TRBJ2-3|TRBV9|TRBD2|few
CASSVAGGPRGSTDTQYF
TGTGCCAGCAGCGTAGCGGGGGGGCCTCGGGGAAGCACAGATACGCAGTATTTT
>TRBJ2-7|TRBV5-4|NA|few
CASSLGQATYEQYF
TGTGCCAGCAGCTTGGGACAGGCGACCTACGAGCAGTACTTC
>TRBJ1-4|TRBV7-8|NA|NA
CASSSGREDEKLFF
TGTGCCAGCAGCTCAGGACGGGAGGATGAAAAACTGTTTTTT
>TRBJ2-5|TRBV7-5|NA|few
CVRSSLGSTAQETQYF
TGTGTCAGAAGCTCGCTAGGGTCGACAGCTCAAGAGACCCAGTACTTC
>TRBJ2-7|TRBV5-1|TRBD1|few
CASSLGTGVAYEQYF
TGCGCCAGCAGCTTGGGGACAGGGGTAGCTTACGAGCAGTACTTC
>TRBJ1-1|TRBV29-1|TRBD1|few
CSVVGGGLNTEAFF
TGCAGCGTTGTAGGGGGCGGGCTGAACACTGAAGCTTTCTTT
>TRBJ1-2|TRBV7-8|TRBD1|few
CASSRRQGEYTF
TGTGCCAGCAGCCGGCGACAGGGCGAGTACACCTTC
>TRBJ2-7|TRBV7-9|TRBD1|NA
CASSSNRGSSSYEQYF
TGTGCCAGCAGCTCCAACAGGGGGTCGAGCTCCTACGAGCAGTACTTC
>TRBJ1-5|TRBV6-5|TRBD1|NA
CASSPGTGYQPQHF
TGTGCCAGCAGCCCCGGGACAGGGTATCAGCCCCAGCATTTT
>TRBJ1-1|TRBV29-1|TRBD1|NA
CSVWTGVFGTEAFF
TGCAGCGTATGGACAGGGGTTTTCGGCACTGAAGCTTTCTTT
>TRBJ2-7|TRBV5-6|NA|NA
CASSLAWPDTYEQYF
TGTGCCAGCAGCTTGGCCTGGCCTGACACCTACGAGCAGTACTTC
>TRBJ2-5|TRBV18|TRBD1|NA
CASSAQGARKETQYF
TGTGCCAGCTCAGCACAGGGGGCAAGAAAAGAGACCCAGTACTTC
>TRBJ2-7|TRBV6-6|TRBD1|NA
CASSLDRGDEQYF
TGTGCCAGCAGCCTCGACAGGGGGGACGAGCAGTACTTC
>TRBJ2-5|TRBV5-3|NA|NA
CARSAGLGETQYF
TGTGCCAGAAGCGCGGGCCTTGGAGAGACCCAGTACTTC
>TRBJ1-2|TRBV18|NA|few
CASSPWIEQGYGYTF
TGTGCCAGCTCACCATGGATCGAGCAGGGCTATGGCTACACCTTC
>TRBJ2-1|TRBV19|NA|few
CASSTRGLDSYNEQFF
TGTGCCAGTAGTACAAGGGGACTTGACTCCTACAATGAGCAGTTCTTC
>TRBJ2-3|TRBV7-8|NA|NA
CASSFRGSRTSTDTQYF
TGTGCCAGCAGCTTCCGGGGGTCACGGACTAGCACAGATACGCAGTATTTT
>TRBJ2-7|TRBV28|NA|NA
CASSWGADLYF
TGTGCCAGCAGTTGGGGAGCGGATCTGTACTTC
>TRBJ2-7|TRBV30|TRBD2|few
CAWGTPRGGNYEQYF
TGTGCCTGGGGGACTCCGCGGGGGGGAAACTACGAGCAGTACTTC
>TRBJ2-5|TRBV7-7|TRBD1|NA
CASSLATGAQETQYF
TGTGCTAGCAGCTTGGCAACAGGGGCCCAAGAGACCCAGTACTTC
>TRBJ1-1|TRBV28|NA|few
CASSEGGFGILNTEAFF
TGTGCCAGCAGTGAAGGGGGTTTCGGGATTTTAAACACTGAAGCTTTCTTT
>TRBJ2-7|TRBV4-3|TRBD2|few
CASSQDDETSSSYEQYF
TGCGCCAGCAGCCAAGATGATGAGACTAGCAGTTCCTACGAGCAGTACTTC
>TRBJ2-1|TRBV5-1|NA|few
CASSFQTGNNEQFF
TGCGCCAGCAGCTTCCAGACAGGTAACAATGAGCAGTTCTTC
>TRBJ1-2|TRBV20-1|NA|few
CSARAFYGYTF
TGCAGTGCTAGGGCATTCTATGGCTACACCTTC
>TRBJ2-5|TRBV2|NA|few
CASSEWGDQETQYF
TGTGCCAGCAGTGAATGGGGGGACCAAGAGACCCAGTACTTC
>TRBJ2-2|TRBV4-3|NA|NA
CASSQGSTVLNTGELFF
TGCGCCAGCAGCCAAGGATCCACGGTCTTGAACACCGGGGAGCTGTTTTTT
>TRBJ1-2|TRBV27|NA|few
CASSSSSGSYYGYTF
TGTGCCAGCAGTTCATCGTCCGGGTCCTATTATGGCTACACCTTC
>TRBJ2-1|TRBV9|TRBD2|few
CASSRGGTSGDNEQFF
TGTGCCAGCAGCAGGGGAGGGACTAGCGGGGACAATGAGCAGTTCTTC
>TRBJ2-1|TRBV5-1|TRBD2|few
CASSLVASGTNEQFF
TGCGCCAGCAGCTTGGTCGCTAGCGGGACCAATGAGCAGTTCTTC
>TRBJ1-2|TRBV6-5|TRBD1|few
CASRGDRAYGYTF
TGTGCCAGCAGGGGGGACAGGGCCTATGGCTACACCTTC
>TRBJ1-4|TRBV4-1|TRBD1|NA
CASSHLTGQDHNEKLFF
TGCGCCAGCAGCCACCTCACCGGACAGGACCATAATGAAAAACTGTTTTTT
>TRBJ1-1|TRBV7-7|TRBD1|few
CASSQGQLTEAFF
TGTGCTAGCAGCCAGGGACAGCTCACTGAAGCTTTCTTT